This passage covers 9 T cell receptor beta chains from one sample sequenced in a study of metastatic and nonmetastatic thyroid tumors (dated by TCRdb to the early 2020s). The protocol used for the library was PCR. The run used an Illumina HiSeq 4000. TCRdb cleaned the public reads at Q25 with fastp, built clones with MiXCR and kept in-frame beta chains. A total of approximately 4,900 clones appear in this sample, around 27% of them only once. Together, the top ten hold 12% to 15% of the sample. Before undergoing thyroid surgery, none of the patients had been given any kind of treatment. Material: adjacent normal tissue. These receptors were obtained from a female donor with papillary thyroid cancer or a benign thyroid nodule (not recorded which). Some clones in this sample may be carry-over from other donors' samples.

This clone was counted between two and nine times. The chain recombines TRBV5-1 with TRBJ2-3; 8 bases fit TRBD1. The CDR3 extends over 14 amino acids. Trimming at V came to 6 bases and at J to 1 base, leaving 4 bases not matched to a gene. Looked up from germline, CDR1 is SGHRS and CDR2 is YFSETQ. The CDR3 sequence is CASTTGQGTDTQYF. CDR3 in DNA: TGCGCCAGCACTACGGGACAGGGCACAGATACGCAGTATTTT.

By share of the sample, this clone is medium-sized. The chain has TRBV20-1 and TRBJ1-2, with D possibly being TRBD1 (6 bases). The CDR3 runs to 11 residues. Per germline, CDR1 DFQATT and CDR2 SNEGSKA (reference sequence). Trimming took off 4 bases at V and 8 bases at J, with 11 bases between the two ends. The CDR3, as DNA: TGCAGTGCTACCACAGGGACCGGCTACACCTTC. Translation gives CSATTGTGYTF.

This clone qualifies as medium-sized. The V call is TRBV7-9, the J call TRBJ1-2; D gene unclear. The CDR3 is made up of 15 amino acids. CDR1 SEHNR and CDR2 FQNEAQ come from the germline V gene (reference sequence). The germline V and J ends were trimmed by 1 base and 1 base, with 10 bases remaining between them. The CDR3 DNA is TGTGCCAGCAGCTTAGAGGCCCCGGATAACTATGGCTACACCTTC. Its translation is CASSLEAPDNYGYTF.

V and J are TRBV6-2 or TRBV6-3 and TRBJ2-7; a possible D gene is TRBD1 (5 bases). Germline CDR1 MNHEY, CDR2 SVGEGT. The CDR3 extends over 14 amino acids. The V and J ends lost 5 bases and 4 bases respectively, with 15 bases between them. CDR3 amino acids: CASSHGAFAYEQYF. The CDR3, as DNA: TGTGCCAGCAGTCATGGGGCGTTCGCGTACGAGCAGTACTTC.

The chain employs TRBV9 and TRBJ1-1; D call uncertain. The germline V gene has CDR1 SGDLS and CDR2 YYNGEE. CDR3 size: 13 residues. Trimming pared 3 bases from V and 5 bases from J, leaving 11 bases between. CDR3 loop: CASSDRVGTEAFF. In nucleotides, the CDR3 is TGTGCCAGCAGCGACCGGGTTGGTACTGAAGCTTTCTTT.

In its sample, this clone is medium-sized. The chain is built from TRBV28 and TRBJ2-1; D is possibly TRBD1 (5 bases). V dropped 3 bases and J dropped 5 bases, with 14 bases sitting between them. Germline V gives CDR1 MDHEN, CDR2 SYDVKM. This CDR3 comprises 15 residues. CDR3 loop: CASSLGLGRNNEQFF. Here the CDR3 DNA reads TGTGCCAGCAGTTTGGGGCTGGGGCGGAACAATGAGCAGTTCTTC.

This clone is classed as medium-sized (0.01 to 0.1%). The chain links TRBV5-1 to TRBJ1-1; no clear D gene. The V end lost 3 bases, the J end lost 0 bases, and 9 bases lay between the germline ends. CDR1 is SGHRS and CDR2 is YFSETQ in the germline V gene. The CDR3 is made up of 14 amino acids. This chain's CDR3 is CASSSSGMNTEAFF. Here the CDR3 DNA reads TGCGCCAGCAGCTCGAGCGGAATGAACACTGAAGCTTTCTTT.

This clone was seen at least ten times. This chain uses TRBV3-1 with TRBJ1-5, with D perhaps TRBD1 (6 bases). V lost 0 bases and J lost 5, with 11 bases in between. CDR3 size: 15 residues. Germline values: CDR1 LGHDT, CDR2 YNNKEL (reference sequence). The CDR3 here is CASSQETGSDQPQHF. CDR3 DNA: TGTGCCAGCAGCCAAGAGACAGGATCAGATCAGCCCCAGCATTTT. The full variable domain, in which reference TRBV3-1 and TRBJ1-5 provide the parts outside the CDR3, is DTAVSQTPKYLVTQMGNDKSIKCEQNLGHDTMYWYKQDSKKFLKIMFSYNNKELIINETVPNRFSPKSPDKAHLNLHINSLELGDSAVYFCASSQETGSDQPQHFGDGTRLSIL.

This clone is medium-sized (0.01 to 0.1%). The gene calls are TRBV28 and TRBJ2-7, with D perhaps TRBD2 (5 bases). From germline, CDR1 is MDHEN and CDR2 SYDVKM. This CDR3 is 13 amino acids long. V was clipped by 6 bases and J by 2 bases, with 11 bases between them. CDR3 region: CASSPSGTYEQYF. DNA for the CDR3: TGTGCCAGCAGCCCCTCCGGGACCTACGAGCAGTACTTC. The full variable domain, completed using reference TRBV28 and TRBJ2-7, is DVKVTQSSRYLVKRTGEKVFLECVQDMDHENMFWYRQDPGLGLRLIYFSYDVKMKEKGDIPEGYSVSREKKERFSLILESASTNQTSMYLCASSPSGTYEQYFGPGTRLTVT.